Below are 31 T cell receptor beta chains sequenced from a single sample in a study of cytomegalovirus exposure and HLA in healthy donors. A multiplex PCR was run with 60 Vbeta primers and 13 Jbeta primers. Clones were read by immunoSEQ multiplex PCR, and TCRdb kept only the in-frame ones, dropping some. In the table there are about 98,000 clones, approximately 78% of which are singletons. Material: PBMCs. The source is a man in his forties in good health and CMV-seronegative.

The genes are TRBV5-5 and TRBJ2-3, with a weak D call TRBD1 (6 bases). This CDR3 contains 14 residues. Trimming cost V 4 bases and J 2 bases, with 11 bases left between them. Looked up from germline, CDR1 is SGHKS and CDR2 is YYEKEE (reference sequence). CDR3 coding DNA: TGTGCCAGCAGCCGTGGGGACACCACAGATACGCAGTATTTT. It translates to CASSRGDTTDTQYF.

The chain has TRBV19 and TRBJ2-5; 9 bases are a match to TRBD2. Trimming removed 11 bases from V and 1 base from J; junction bases left unmatched: 2. The V gene's germline CDR1 is LNHDA and CDR2 SQIVND (reference sequence). CDR3 length: 12 amino acids. CDR3 sequence reads: CASGLAQETQYF. In DNA form, the CDR3 reads TGTGCCTCGGGACTAGCCCAAGAGACCCAGTACTTC.

The chain combines TRBV7-9 with TRBJ2-5, with 7 bases identical to TRBD1. Judging by the DNA end, TRBJ2-7 fits better; the J call may be wrong. This CDR3 comprises 14 residues. Germline V gives CDR1 SEHNR, CDR2 FQNEAQ (reference sequence). The CDR3 reads CASSLHRGPFEQYF. The DNA of the CDR3 is TGTGCCAGCAGCTTACACAGGGGTCCTTTCGAGCAGTACTTC.

The V call is TRBV5-4, the J call TRBJ2-7; 8 nucleotides line up with TRBD1. After removal of 1 base from V and 6 bases from J, the junction contained 9 bases not matched to a gene. Germline V gene sequence: CDR1 SGHNT, CDR2 YYREEE (reference sequence). This CDR3 region has 15 residues. DNA for the CDR3: TGTGCCAGCAGCTTGCTGGACAGGGTGCAGCGCGAGCAGTACTTC. This codes for CASSLLDRVQREQYF.

In its sample, this clone was seen once. This chain links TRBV6-1 with TRBJ1-3; TRBD1 is a possible D gene (6 bases). The ends were cut back, 4 bases at V and 1 base at J, with 11 bases in the middle. The CDR3 covers 15 residues. From germline, CDR1 is MNHNS and CDR2 SASEGT. CDR3 nucleotide sequence: TGTGCCAGCAGTGCGACAGGAACTTCTGGAAACACCATATATTTT. Residues: CASSATGTSGNTIYF.

In this sample, this clone turned up once. Germline and junction disagree at one end, which may indicate a read error. The chain combines TRBV7-9 with TRBJ2-7; 7 bases fit TRBD1. Germline CDR1 SEHNR, CDR2 FQNEAQ (reference sequence). The CDR3 is 12 residues long. The CDR3 spells CSSSPTGREQYF. In DNA, the CDR3 is TGTTCCAGCAGCCCGACAGGGCGAGAGCAGTACTTC.

This clone was picked up one time. The sample has other DNA sequences that encode this CDR3 too. J is TRBJ2-5 and V is TRBV7-6; TRBD2 matches 8 bases. Germline V gives CDR1 SGHVS, CDR2 FNYEAQ. This CDR3 has 17 amino acids. Unmatched junction bases numbered 11, after V lost 1 base and J lost 4 bases. The CDR3 nucleotides are TGTGCCAGCAGCTTAGGGACTGCGGGGGGTCAGATAGAGACCCAGTACTTC. Translating it yields CASSLGTAGGQIETQYF.

The V and J genes are TRBV7-9 and TRBJ2-7; 7 nucleotides match TRBD1. CDR3 size: 12 residues. CDR1 is SEHNR, CDR2 FQNEAQ, per germline (reference sequence). V was pared by 5 bases and J by 5 bases, with 3 bases of the junction left unmatched. The CDR3 sequence: CASSRDRDEQYF. CDR3 nucleotide sequence: TGTGCCAGCAGCCGCGACAGGGACGAGCAGTACTTC.

The CDR3 is CASSQEVQVETQYF. In DNA form, the CDR3 reads TGCGCCAGCAGCCAAGAAGTACAGGTTGAGACCCAGTACTTC. The chain couples TRBV4-1 to TRBJ2-5; D perhaps matches TRBD1 (5 bases). Trimming stripped 0 bases from V and 5 bases from J, with 10 bases between. Looked up from germline, CDR1 is MGHRA and CDR2 is YSYEKL. The CDR3 is made up of 14 amino acids.

The V call is TRBV11-2, the J call TRBJ2-2, with D tentatively TRBD2 (6 bases). The V and J ends lost 2 bases and 8 bases respectively, with 18 bases between them. There are 16 residues in the CDR3. Germline V gives CDR1 SGHAT, CDR2 FQNNGV. The CDR3 sequence is CASSLPGRRGRGELFF. DNA of the CDR3: TGTGCCAGCAGCTTACCGGGACGGAGGGGTAGGGGGGAGCTGTTTTTT.

The J gene is TRBJ1-3, the V gene TRBV5-1; 8 bases fit TRBD1. V lost 2 bases to trimming and J lost 2 bases; unmatched junction nucleotides: 3. CDR1 is SGHRS and CDR2 is YFSETQ in the germline V gene. The CDR3 runs 15 residues. The CDR3, as DNA: TGCGCCAGCAGCTTACAGGGGGAGGCTGGAAACACCATATATTTT. This translates into CASSLQGEAGNTIYF.

This sequence joins TRBV25-1 and TRBJ2-2, with D perhaps matching TRBD2 (6 bases). This CDR3 is built from 15 residues. The V gene lost 3 bases and the J gene lost 3 bases, with 11 bases spanning the gap. Germline CDR1 MGHDK, CDR2 SYGVNS. The CDR3 nucleotides are TGTGCCAGCAGTGACCTGACTAGTGACACCGGGGAGCTGTTTTTT. Its protein product is CASSDLTSDTGELFF.

This sequence joins TRBV19 and TRBJ1-1, with 9 bases lining up with TRBD1. Trimming took 5 bases from V and 4 from J; bases not matched to a gene: 11. The CDR3 length is 16 residues. CDR1 is LNHDA, CDR2 SQIVND, per germline (reference sequence). This chain's CDR3 is CASSPSKGQGLTEAFF. CDR3 DNA: TGTGCCAGTAGTCCGAGTAAGGGACAGGGACTCACTGAAGCTTTCTTT. Together with reference TRBV19 and TRBJ1-1, the CDR3 gives the full variable domain: DGGITQSPKYLFRKEGQNVTLSCEQNLNHDAMYWYRQDPGQGLRLIYYSQIVNDFQKGDIAEGYSVSREKKESFPLTVTSAQKNPTAFYLCASSPSKGQGLTEAFFGQGTRLTVV.

CDR3 region: CASSLLGQGISYEQYF. The CDR3 DNA reads TGCGCCAGCAGCCTCCTTGGACAGGGGATCTCCTACGAGCAGTACTTC. The rearrangement links TRBV5-1 to TRBJ2-7; 9 bases agree with TRBD1. Unmatched junction bases numbered 8, after V lost 4 bases and J lost 0 bases. The CDR3 runs 16 residues. Germline V gene lookup returns CDR1 SGHRS and CDR2 YFSETQ.

The chain links TRBV6-1 to TRBJ1-5, with TRBD1 matching over 9 bases. The CDR3 consists of 13 residues. The germline CDR1 and CDR2 sequences are MNHNS and SASEGT. After removal of 10 bases from V and 4 bases from J, the junction contained 5 bases not matched to a gene. CDR3 in DNA: TGTGCCACTTCGGACAGGGGTAATCAGCCCCAGCATTTT. Its protein product is CATSDRGNQPQHF.

The rearrangement uses TRBV5-1 and TRBJ1-1, with D unresolved. Trimming took off 0 bases at V and 7 bases at J, with 13 bases between the two ends. Germline CDR1 reads SGHRS; CDR2 reads YFSETQ. CDR3 length equals 14 residues. In DNA form, the CDR3 reads TGCGCCAGCAGCTTGGTAGCGCAATCCCTTGAAGCTTTCTTT. Protein sequence: CASSLVAQSLEAFF.

This rearrangement joins TRBV7-2 to TRBJ2-5; weak D call: TRBD2 (6 bases). Trimming pared 3 bases from V and 5 bases from J, leaving 16 bases between. This CDR3 spans 15 amino acids. Germline V gives CDR1 SGHTA, CDR2 FQGNSA. For the CDR3, the DNA is TGTGCCAGCAGCTTGGAGGGGACCGCGGGGGAGACCCAGTACTTC. It codes for CASSLEGTAGETQYF.

The V gene is TRBV5-8, the J gene TRBJ1-5; D unresolved. Trimming removed 1 base from V and 7 bases from J, with 12 bases in between. The CDR3 extends over 14 amino acids. The germline V gene encodes CDR1 SGHTS and CDR2 YDEGEE. As DNA, the CDR3 is TGTGCCAGCAGCTTGTCGGGATTCGGGCAGCCCCAGCATTTT. It specifies CASSLSGFGQPQHF.

In its sample, this clone was seen a few times. V and J are TRBV6-6 and TRBJ1-1; possible D gene TRBD1, 5 bases. Trimming shortened V by 0 bases and J by 0 bases, and 11 bases separated the two germline ends. In germline, CDR1 is MNHNY, CDR2 SVGAGI (reference sequence). This CDR3 region has 16 residues. The chain's CDR3 is CASSYSTVSMNTEAFF. The DNA of the CDR3 is TGTGCCAGCAGTTACTCGACAGTTTCTATGAACACTGAAGCTTTCTTT.

The rearrangement joins TRBV5-1 to TRBJ1-2; 8 bases agree with TRBD1. Trimming at V came to 3 bases and at J to 2 bases, leaving 3 bases not matched to a gene. The CDR3 extends over 14 amino acids. CDR1 is SGHRS, CDR2 YFSETQ, per germline. The CDR3 is CASSSGQANYGYTF. CDR3 nucleotide sequence: TGCGCCAGCAGCTCGGGACAGGCCAACTATGGCTACACCTTC.

The rearrangement joins TRBV6-1 to TRBJ1-2; the D gene is possibly TRBD1 (6 bases). Per germline, CDR1 MNHNS and CDR2 SASEGT. The CDR3 length is 15 residues. Trimming stripped 10 bases from V and 4 bases from J, with 22 bases between. In DNA form, the CDR3 reads TGTGCCACCGGAGACCCAGGGGTTAGTAGCTATGGCTACACCTTC. Translation: CATGDPGVSSYGYTF.

V usage is TRBV7-9 and J usage is TRBJ1-2, with D hard to call. Germline-derived CDR1 and CDR2 are SEHNR and FQNEAQ (reference sequence). V lost 8 bases and J lost 2, with 12 bases in between. The CDR3 spans 13 residues. CDR3: CASSPLTNYGYTF. CDR3 DNA sequence: TGTGCCAGCTCACCGTTGACAAACTATGGCTACACCTTC. Drawing the rest from reference TRBV7-9 and TRBJ1-2, the complete variable domain is DTGVSQNPRHKITKRGQNVTFRCDPISEHNRLYWYRQTLGQGPEFLTYFQNEAQLEKSRLLSDRFSAERPKGSFSTLEIQRTEQGDSAMYLCASSPLTNYGYTFGSGTRLTVV.

This clone appeared a single time. The CDR3 DNA is TGTGCCACCAGCAGAGAGACACTAGACAATCAGCCCCAGCATTTT. Its protein product is CATSRETLDNQPQHF. The chain employs TRBV15 and TRBJ1-5; no firm D call. The CDR3 has 15 amino acids. Germline CDR1 and CDR2: LNHNV and YYDKDF (reference sequence). The V and J ends lost 0 bases and 3 bases respectively, with 9 bases between them.

This clone occurred a few times. This chain joins TRBV7-8 and TRBJ2-7, with TRBD2 identical over 8 bases. The V and J ends lost 5 bases and 6 bases, in that order; junction bases with no gene match: 6. Germline CDR1 reads SGHVS; CDR2 reads FQNEAQ. CDR3 length: 13 residues. The CDR3 nucleotides read TGTGCCAGCAGCCCCGGACTAGCATCCGAGCAGTACTTC. This translates into CASSPGLASEQYF.

This clone was observed a few times. J is TRBJ2-3 and V is TRBV2, with 7 bases aligning to TRBD1. Unmatched junction bases numbered 7, after V lost 7 bases and J lost 6 bases. Germline CDR1 and CDR2: SNHLY and FYNNEI. The CDR3 runs 13 residues. CDR3 residues: CASKAGGIDTQYF. The DNA for the CDR3 is TGTGCCAGCAAAGCAGGGGGAATCGATACGCAGTATTTT.

In this sample, this clone turned up a few times. The genes are TRBV7-6 and TRBJ2-2; the D gene is possibly TRBD1 (7 bases). Looked up from germline, CDR1 is SGHVS and CDR2 is FNYEAQ. Trimming pared 5 bases from V and 1 base from J, leaving 14 bases between. The CDR3 length is 16 residues. The CDR3 coding sequence is TGTGCCAGCAGCCCTCAGGGGGGTAGGAACACCGGGGAGCTGTTTTTT. Protein: CASSPQGGRNTGELFF.

V gene TRBV5-4 combines with J gene TRBJ1-1, with D unresolved. This CDR3 is built from 13 residues. Germline CDR1 SGHNT, CDR2 YYREEE (reference sequence). Trimming pared 4 bases from V and 1 base from J, leaving 8 bases between. CDR3 sequence: CASSRVGNTEAFF. The DNA for the CDR3 is TGTGCCAGCAGCCGGGTGGGGAACACTGAAGCTTTCTTT. The full variable domain, with the rest looked up from reference TRBV5-4 and TRBJ1-1, is ETGVTQSPTHLIKTRGQQVTLRCSSQSGHNTVSWYQQALGQGPQFIFQYYREEENGRGNFPPRFSGLQFPNYSSELNVNALELDDSALYLCASSRVGNTEAFFGQGTRLTVV.

The rearrangement links TRBV7-3 to TRBJ2-5; 7 positions agree with TRBD2. The length of the CDR3 is 13 residues. Germline V gene sequence: CDR1 SGHTA, CDR2 FQGTGA. Trimming removed 5 bases from V and 3 bases from J; junction bases left unmatched: 3. CDR3 in DNA: TGTGCCAGCAGCACTCTAGCGGAAGAGACCCAGTACTTC. It codes for CASSTLAEETQYF.

V and J are TRBV18 and TRBJ2-5, with D possibly TRBD2 on 5 matching bases. V lost 2 bases, J lost 5 bases, and 9 bases lay in between. This CDR3 is 13 amino acids long. The V gene's germline CDR1 is KGHSH and CDR2 LQKENI. The CDR3 sequence is CASSPRGSETQYF. For the CDR3, the DNA is TGTGCCAGCTCACCAAGAGGGTCGGAGACCCAGTACTTC.

V is TRBV12-5 and J is TRBJ1-2; 7 positions match TRBD1. The J segment lost 14 bases and the V segment lost 5 bases, leaving 8 bases of the junction unmatched. The CDR3 totals 11 residues. Germline values: CDR1 LGHNT, CDR2 FRNRAP. CDR3 DNA sequence: TGTGCTAGTGGTATCGGGACAGACCATACCTTC. This codes for CASGIGTDHTF.

The V call is TRBV7-7, the J call TRBJ1-5; D is ambiguous. The CDR3 is 13 amino acids. Trimming left V 5 bases short and J 0 bases short, with 5 bases between. In germline, CDR1 is SSHAT, CDR2 FNYEAQ (reference sequence). The CDR3 loop is CASSSPSNQPQHF. The CDR3 DNA is TGTGCCAGCAGCAGCCCTAGCAATCAGCCCCAGCATTTT.